The clone carrying this T cell receptor beta chain showed up just once. The entry originates in a study of T cell changes during pregnancy in multiple sclerosis. The CDR3 covers 13 residues. CDR1 is LNHDA and CDR2 is SQIVND in the germline V gene (reference sequence). With 4 bases removed from V and 2 bases from J, the gap between germline ends came to 9 bases. Profiled with immunoSEQ multiplex PCR; TCRdb holds only in-frame clones, not every one. Seen here are around 36,000 clones, 90% to 95% observed once, and the top ten hold approximately 8.3%. The clonotype originates from a female donor with multiple sclerosis, enrolled in a pregnancy study. The chain combines TRBV19 with TRBJ2-7; weak D call: TRBD1 (6 bases). The sequencing here drew on CD8+ T cells from peripheral blood mononuclear cells, taken before pregnancy. CDR3 sequence (DNA): TGTGCCAGTAGTAACAGGGACGCCTACGAGCAGTACTTC. Its protein product is CASSNRDAYEQYF.